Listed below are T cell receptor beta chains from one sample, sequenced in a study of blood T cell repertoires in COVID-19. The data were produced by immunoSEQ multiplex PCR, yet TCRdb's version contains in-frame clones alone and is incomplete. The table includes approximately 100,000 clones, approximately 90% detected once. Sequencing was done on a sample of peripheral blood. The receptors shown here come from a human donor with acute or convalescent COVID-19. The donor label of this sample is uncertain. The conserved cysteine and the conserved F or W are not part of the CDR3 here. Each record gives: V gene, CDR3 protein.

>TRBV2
ASSNRDRRQETQY
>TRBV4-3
ASSSDRGAPDTQY
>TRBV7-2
ASSLRASGSYEQY
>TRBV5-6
ASRPPGAANTGELF
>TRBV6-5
ASSFARQGDYGYT
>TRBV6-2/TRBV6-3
ASSDRDHYGYT
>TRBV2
ASSEAKTRNYGYT
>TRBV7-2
ASSLQRDRATYGYT
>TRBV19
ASPWGRAGNTIY
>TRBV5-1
ASSLEAGADTQY
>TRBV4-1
ASSQHQGGEKLF
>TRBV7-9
ASSTDGSEQY
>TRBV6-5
ASSATLDRANEQY
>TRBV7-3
ASSLKLGHRQGGTSGRKNEQF
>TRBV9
ASTPGSSGGADTQY
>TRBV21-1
ASSRQCSGSGFPDTQY
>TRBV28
ASSFRDTEAF
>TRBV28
ASSRQGAYSNQPQH
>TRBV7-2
ASSLAGVQGLFYGYT
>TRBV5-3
ARSLVALAGGHEQF
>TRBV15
ATSRDRVSPPEQY
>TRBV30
AWSAGTYEQY
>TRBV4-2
ASSQDHRGQGGKLF
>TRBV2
ASSVGAFDYGYT
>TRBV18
ASSPGGSAAYGYT
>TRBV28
ASSLSGTGFQPQH
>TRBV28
ASSPGGGGSQPQH
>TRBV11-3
ASSLCSEGTGSSPLH
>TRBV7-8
ASSPRGTGVSEQF
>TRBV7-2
ASSSSPGYEQY
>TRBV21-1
ASSTGTGNSPLH
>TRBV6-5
ASSYSQQGNYGYT
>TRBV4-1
ASSRSEGATYEQY
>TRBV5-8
ASSRYRDRGRYEQF